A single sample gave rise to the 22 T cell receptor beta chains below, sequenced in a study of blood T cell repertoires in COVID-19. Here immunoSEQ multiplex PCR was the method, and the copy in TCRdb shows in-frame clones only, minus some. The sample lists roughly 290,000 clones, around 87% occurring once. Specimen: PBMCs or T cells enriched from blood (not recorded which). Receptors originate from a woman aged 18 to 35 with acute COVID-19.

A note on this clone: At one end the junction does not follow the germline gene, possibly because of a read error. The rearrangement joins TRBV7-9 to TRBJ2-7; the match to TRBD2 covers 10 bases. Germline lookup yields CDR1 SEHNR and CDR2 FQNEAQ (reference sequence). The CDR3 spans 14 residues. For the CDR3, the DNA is TGTGCCAGCAGCCTAGCGGGAGTGAATTACGAGCAGTACTTC. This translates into CASSLAGVNYEQYF.

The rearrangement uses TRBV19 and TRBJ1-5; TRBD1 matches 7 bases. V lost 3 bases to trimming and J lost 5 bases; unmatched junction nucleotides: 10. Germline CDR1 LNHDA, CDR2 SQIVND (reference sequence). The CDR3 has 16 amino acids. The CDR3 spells CASSMSRKTGDQPQHF. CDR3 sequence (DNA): TGTGCCAGTAGTATGTCGAGAAAAACAGGGGATCAGCCCCAGCATTTT.

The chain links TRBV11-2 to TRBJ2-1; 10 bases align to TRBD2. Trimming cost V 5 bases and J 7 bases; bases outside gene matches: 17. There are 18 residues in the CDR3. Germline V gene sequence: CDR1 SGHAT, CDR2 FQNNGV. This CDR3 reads CASSHPTMTSGFFNEQFF. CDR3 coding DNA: TGTGCCAGCAGCCACCCTACTATGACTAGCGGGTTTTTTAATGAGCAGTTCTTC. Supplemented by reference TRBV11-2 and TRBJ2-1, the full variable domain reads EAGVAQSPRYKIIEKRQSVAFWCNPISGHATLYWYQQILGQGPKLLIQFQNNGVVDDSQLPKDRFSAERLKGVDSTLKIQPAKLEDSAVYLCASSHPTMTSGFFNEQFFGPGTRLTVL.

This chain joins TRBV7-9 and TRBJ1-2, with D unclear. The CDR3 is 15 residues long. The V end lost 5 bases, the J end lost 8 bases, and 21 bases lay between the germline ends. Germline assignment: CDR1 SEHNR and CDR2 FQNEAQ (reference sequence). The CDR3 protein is CASSPTAARENGYTF. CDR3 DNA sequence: TGTGCCAGCAGCCCAACAGCGGCGAGGGAGAACGGCTACACCTTC.

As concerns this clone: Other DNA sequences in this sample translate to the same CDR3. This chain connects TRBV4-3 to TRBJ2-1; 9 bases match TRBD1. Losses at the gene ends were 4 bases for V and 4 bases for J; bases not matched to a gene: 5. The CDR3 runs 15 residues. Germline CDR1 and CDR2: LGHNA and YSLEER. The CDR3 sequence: CASSPGTGLYNEQFF. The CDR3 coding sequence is TGCGCCAGCAGCCCGGGGACAGGGCTTTACAATGAGCAGTTCTTC.

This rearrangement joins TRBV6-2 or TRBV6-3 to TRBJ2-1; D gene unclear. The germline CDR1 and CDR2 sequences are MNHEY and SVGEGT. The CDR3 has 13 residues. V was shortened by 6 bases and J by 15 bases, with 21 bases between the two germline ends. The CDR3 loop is CASSDNHAQALFF. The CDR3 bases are TGTGCCAGCAGCGATAACCACGCCCAGGCCCTGTTCTTC.

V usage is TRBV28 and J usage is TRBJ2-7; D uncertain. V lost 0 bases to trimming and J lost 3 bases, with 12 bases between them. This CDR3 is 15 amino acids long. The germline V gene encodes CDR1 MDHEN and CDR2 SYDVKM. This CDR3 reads CASSLWTELYYEQYF. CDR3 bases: TGTGCCAGCAGTTTATGGACGGAGCTATACTACGAGCAGTACTTC.

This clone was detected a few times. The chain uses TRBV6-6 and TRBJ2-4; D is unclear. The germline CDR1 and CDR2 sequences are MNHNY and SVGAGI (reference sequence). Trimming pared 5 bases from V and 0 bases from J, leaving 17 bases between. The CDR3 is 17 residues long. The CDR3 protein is CASSLSRANLAKNIQYF. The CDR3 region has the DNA TGTGCCAGCAGTCTTAGCCGCGCAAACCTAGCCAAAAACATTCAGTACTTC.

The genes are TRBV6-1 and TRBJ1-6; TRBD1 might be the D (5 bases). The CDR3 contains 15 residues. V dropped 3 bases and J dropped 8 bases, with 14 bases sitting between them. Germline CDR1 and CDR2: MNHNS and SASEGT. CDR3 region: CASSDFGAGDSPLHF. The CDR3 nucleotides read TGTGCCAGCAGTGATTTCGGGGCGGGGGATTCACCCCTCCACTTT.

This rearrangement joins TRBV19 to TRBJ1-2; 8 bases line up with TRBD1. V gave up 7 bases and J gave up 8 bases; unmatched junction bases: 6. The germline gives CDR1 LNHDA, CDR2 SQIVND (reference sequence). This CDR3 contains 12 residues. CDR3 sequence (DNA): TGTGCCAGTACCCAGGGGGCCAGGGGCTACACCTTC. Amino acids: CASTQGARGYTF.

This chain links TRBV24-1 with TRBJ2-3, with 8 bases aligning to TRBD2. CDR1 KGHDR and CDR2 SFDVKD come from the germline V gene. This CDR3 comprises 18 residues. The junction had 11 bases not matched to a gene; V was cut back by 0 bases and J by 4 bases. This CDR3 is CATSDLWVGSGIADTQYF. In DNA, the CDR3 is TGTGCCACCAGTGATTTGTGGGTCGGTAGCGGGATTGCAGATACGCAGTATTTT.

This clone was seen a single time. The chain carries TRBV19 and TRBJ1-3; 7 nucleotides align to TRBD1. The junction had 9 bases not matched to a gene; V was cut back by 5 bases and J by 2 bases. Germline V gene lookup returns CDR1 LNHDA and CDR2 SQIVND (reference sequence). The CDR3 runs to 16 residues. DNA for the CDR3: TGTGCCAGTAGTGCACTTAACAGGGGCGCTGGAAACACCATATATTTT. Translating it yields CASSALNRGAGNTIYF. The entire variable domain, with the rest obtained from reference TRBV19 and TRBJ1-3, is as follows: DGGITQSPKYLFRKEGQNVTLSCEQNLNHDAMYWYRQDPGQGLRLIYYSQIVNDFQKGDIAEGYSVSREKKESFPLTVTSAQKNPTAFYLCASSALNRGAGNTIYFGEGSWLTVV.

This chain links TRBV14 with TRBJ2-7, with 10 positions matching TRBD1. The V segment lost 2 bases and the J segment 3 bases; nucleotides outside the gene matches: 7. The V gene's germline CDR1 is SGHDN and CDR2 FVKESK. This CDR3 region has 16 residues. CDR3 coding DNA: TGTGCCAGCAGCCAACTAGGACAGGGGGGGGACTACGAGCAGTACTTC. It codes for CASSQLGQGGDYEQYF.

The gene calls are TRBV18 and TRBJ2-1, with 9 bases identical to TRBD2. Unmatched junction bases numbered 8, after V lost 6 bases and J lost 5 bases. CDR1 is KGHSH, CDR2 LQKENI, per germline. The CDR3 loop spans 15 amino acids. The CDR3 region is CASSEILAGNNEQFF. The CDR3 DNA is TGTGCCAGCTCTGAGATCCTAGCGGGGAACAATGAGCAGTTCTTC.

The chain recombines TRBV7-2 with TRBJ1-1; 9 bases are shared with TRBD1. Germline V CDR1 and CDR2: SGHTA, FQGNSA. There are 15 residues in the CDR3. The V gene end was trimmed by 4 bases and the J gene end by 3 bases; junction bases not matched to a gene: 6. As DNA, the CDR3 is TGTGCCAGCAGCTCTACAGGGGGCGCTTACACTGAAGCTTTCTTT. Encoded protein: CASSSTGGAYTEAFF.

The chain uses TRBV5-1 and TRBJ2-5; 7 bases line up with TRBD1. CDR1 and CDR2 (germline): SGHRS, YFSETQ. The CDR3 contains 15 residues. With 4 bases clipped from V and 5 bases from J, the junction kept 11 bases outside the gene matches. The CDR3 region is CASSPPRQGVETQYF. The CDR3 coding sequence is TGCGCCAGCAGCCCGCCCCGACAGGGAGTGGAGACCCAGTACTTC.

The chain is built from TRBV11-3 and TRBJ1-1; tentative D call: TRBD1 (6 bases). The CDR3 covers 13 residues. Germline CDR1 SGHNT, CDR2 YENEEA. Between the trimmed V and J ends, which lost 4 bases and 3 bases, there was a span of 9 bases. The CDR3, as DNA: TGTGCCAGCAGCTCGAACAGGGACACTGAAGCTTTCTTT. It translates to CASSSNRDTEAFF.

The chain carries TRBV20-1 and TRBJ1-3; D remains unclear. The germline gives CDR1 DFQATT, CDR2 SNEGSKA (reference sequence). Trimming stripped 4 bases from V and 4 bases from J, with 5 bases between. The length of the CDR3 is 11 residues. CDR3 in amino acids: CSAKLGNTIYF. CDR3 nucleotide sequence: TGCAGTGCTAAGCTAGGAAACACCATATATTTT.

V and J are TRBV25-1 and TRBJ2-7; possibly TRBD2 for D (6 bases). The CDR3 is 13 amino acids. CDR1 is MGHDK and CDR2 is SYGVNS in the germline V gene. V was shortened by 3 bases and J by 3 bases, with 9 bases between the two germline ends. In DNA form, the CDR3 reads TGTGCCAGCAGTGAGGGACTTCTCTACGAGCAGTACTTC. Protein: CASSEGLLYEQYF.

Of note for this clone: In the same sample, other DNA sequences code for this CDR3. DNA for the CDR3: TGTGCCAGCAGTTTACTAGCAGGTTCCTACGAGCAGTACTTC. This gives the protein CASSLLAGSYEQYF. The J gene is TRBJ2-7, the V gene TRBV28; tentative D call: TRBD2 (5 bases). V lost 2 bases to trimming and J lost 1 base, with 9 bases between them. The CDR3 runs 14 residues. CDR1 and CDR2 (germline): MDHEN, SYDVKM.

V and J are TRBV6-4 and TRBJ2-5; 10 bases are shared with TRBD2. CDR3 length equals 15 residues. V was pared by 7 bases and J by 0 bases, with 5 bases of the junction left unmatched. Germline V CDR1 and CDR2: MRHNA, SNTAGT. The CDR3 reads CASIGLAAYQETQYF. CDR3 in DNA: TGTGCCAGCATTGGACTAGCGGCTTACCAAGAGACCCAGTACTTC.

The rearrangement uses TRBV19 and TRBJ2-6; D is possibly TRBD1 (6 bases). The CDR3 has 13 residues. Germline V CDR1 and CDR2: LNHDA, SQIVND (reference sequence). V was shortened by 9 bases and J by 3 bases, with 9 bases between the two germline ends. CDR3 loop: CASYRDGANVLTF. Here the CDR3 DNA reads TGTGCCAGCTACAGGGATGGGGCCAACGTCCTGACTTTC.